The T cell receptor beta chain under discussion was sequenced for a study of T-cell memory formation after mild COVID-19. Overall study context: Largely, the TCR clusters proved donor specific. General study points: For contracting clones, CD4+ ones sat mainly in CM and EM, CD8+ in EMRA.

TCRdb itself ran the 5' RACE reads through MiXCR, one entry per CDR3 protein. The data contain more than 120,000 distinct CDR3 sequences, 19% of them singletons. The sample holds many counts of this clonotype. Antigen: not known. The germline gives CDR1 SGHTA, CDR2 FQGNSA. The CDR3 is 15 amino acids. V lost 5 bases, J lost 7 bases, and 8 bases stayed unmatched. The sequence derives from an adult woman who had mild COVID-19 (a few samples of this study predate the infection). Cell type and time point are not known. V is TRBV7-2 and J is TRBJ2-1; 10 bases align to TRBD2. The specimen was PBMCs or a T cell subset sorted from them (not recorded which). CDR3: CASSILAGSANEQFF. CDR3 nucleotide sequence: TGTGCCAGCAGCATACTAGCGGGGAGCGCAAATGAGCAGTTCTTC.